The 4 T cell receptor beta chains below were found in one sample sequenced in a study of blood T cell repertoires in COVID-19. Assay used: immunoSEQ multiplex PCR; TCRdb lists only in-frame clones, some missing. The table records approximately 110,000 clones, roughly 80% of them present only once. The sample was peripheral blood. These TCRs come from a middle-aged man with acute or convalescent COVID-19.

The CDR3 DNA is TGTGCCACCAGTGATTTGCCCTCCCCGCGAAGGGGCTTTAATGAAAAACTGTTTTTT. Amino acid sequence: CATSDLPSPRRGFNEKLFF. This chain joins TRBV24-1 and TRBJ1-4; tentative D call: TRBD1 (5 bases). This CDR3 contains 19 residues. Trimming removed 0 bases from V and 4 bases from J, with 20 bases in between. Germline lookup yields CDR1 KGHDR and CDR2 SFDVKD.

V gene TRBV19 combines with J gene TRBJ1-1; TRBD1 aligns across 8 bases. The ends lost 4 bases at V and 5 bases at J; junction bases unmatched: 6. Per the germline V gene, CDR1 is LNHDA and CDR2 is SQIVND (reference sequence). The CDR3 contains 14 residues. CDR3 nucleotide sequence: TGTGCCAGTAGTACAGGGGGCGGGTGGACTGAAGCTTTCTTT. Encoded protein: CASSTGGGWTEAFF.

The DNA for the CDR3 is TGCGCCAGCAGTCAACAGGGTAAGGCTGAAGCTTTCTTT. Translation gives CASSQQGKAEAFF. This sequence joins TRBV10-1 and TRBJ1-1; tentatively, D is TRBD1 (6 bases). V lost 5 bases and J 6 bases, leaving 13 bases between the germline ends. From germline, CDR1 is WNHNN and CDR2 SYGVQD (reference sequence). The CDR3 has 13 amino acids.

This chain joins TRBV5-1 and TRBJ1-5; 8 bases fit TRBD1. The CDR3 consists of 14 residues. The V gene's germline CDR1 is SGHRS and CDR2 YFSETQ. The J segment lost 2 bases and the V segment lost 5 bases, leaving 3 bases of the junction unmatched. CDR3: CASRQGGGNQPQHF. CDR3 DNA sequence: TGCGCCAGCAGACAGGGGGGGGGCAATCAGCCCCAGCATTTT.